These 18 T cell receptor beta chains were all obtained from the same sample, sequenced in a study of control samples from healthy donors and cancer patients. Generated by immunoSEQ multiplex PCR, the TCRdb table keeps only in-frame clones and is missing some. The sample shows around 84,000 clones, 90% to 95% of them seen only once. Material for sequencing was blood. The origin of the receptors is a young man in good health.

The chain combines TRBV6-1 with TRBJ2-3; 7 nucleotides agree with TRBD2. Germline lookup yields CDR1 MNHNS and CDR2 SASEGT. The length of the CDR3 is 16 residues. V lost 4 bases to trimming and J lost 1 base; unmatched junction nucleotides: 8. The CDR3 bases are TGTGCCAGCAGTGGTTATAGGGGAGGGGGCACAGATACGCAGTATTTT. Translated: CASSGYRGGGTDTQYF.

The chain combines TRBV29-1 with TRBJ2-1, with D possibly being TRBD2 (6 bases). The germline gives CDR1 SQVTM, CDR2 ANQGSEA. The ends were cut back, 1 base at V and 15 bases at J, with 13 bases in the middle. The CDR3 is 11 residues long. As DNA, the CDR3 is TGCAGCGTTGAAGCGGGAGCGGTTTGGTTCTTC. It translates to CSVEAGAVWFF.

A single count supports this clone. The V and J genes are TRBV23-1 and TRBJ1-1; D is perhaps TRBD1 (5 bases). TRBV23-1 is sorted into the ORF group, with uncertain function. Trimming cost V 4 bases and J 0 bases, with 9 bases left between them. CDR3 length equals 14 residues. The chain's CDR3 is CASSPGLLNTEAFF. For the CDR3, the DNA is TGCGCCAGCAGTCCGGGACTGTTGAACACTGAAGCTTTCTTT.

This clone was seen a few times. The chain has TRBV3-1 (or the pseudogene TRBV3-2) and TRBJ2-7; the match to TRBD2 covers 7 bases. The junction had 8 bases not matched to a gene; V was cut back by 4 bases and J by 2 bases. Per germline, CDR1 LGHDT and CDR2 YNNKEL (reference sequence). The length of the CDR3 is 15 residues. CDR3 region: CASSLGAGTAYEQYF. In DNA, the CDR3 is TGTGCCAGCAGCCTCGGAGCGGGGACCGCCTACGAGCAGTACTTC.

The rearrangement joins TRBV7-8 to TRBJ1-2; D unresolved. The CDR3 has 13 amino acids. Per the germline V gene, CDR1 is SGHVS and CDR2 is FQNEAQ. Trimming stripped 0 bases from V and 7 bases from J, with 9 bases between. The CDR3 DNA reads TGTGCCAGCAGCTTAGCCCAGAGGTCTGGCTACACCTTC. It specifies CASSLAQRSGYTF. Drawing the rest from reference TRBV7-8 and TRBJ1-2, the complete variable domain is GAGVSQSPRYKVAKRGQDVALRCDPISGHVSLFWYQQALGQGPEFLTYFQNEAQLDKSGLPSDRFFAERPEGSVSTLKIQRTQQEDSAVYLCASSLAQRSGYTFGSGTRLTVV.

The CDR3 loop is CASSDGSSYNEQFF. The DNA of the CDR3 is TGTGCCAGCTCCGACGGAAGCTCCTACAATGAGCAGTTCTTC. The chain joins TRBV7-9 to TRBJ2-1; D is unclear. V lost 8 bases to trimming and J lost 0 bases, with 11 bases between them. The CDR3 length is 14 residues. Germline-derived CDR1 and CDR2 are SEHNR and FQNEAQ (reference sequence).

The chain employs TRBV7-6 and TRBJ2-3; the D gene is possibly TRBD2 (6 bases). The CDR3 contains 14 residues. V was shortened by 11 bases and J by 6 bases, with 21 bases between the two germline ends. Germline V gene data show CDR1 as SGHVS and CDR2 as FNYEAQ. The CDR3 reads CASTSAVGGDTQYF. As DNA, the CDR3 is TGTGCCTCGACCAGTGCCGTTGGGGGGGATACGCAGTATTTT.

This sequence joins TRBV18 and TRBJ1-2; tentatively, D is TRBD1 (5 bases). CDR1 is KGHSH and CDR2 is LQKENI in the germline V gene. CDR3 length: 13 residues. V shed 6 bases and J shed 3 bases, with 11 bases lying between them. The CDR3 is CASSQGPDYGYTF. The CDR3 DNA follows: TGTGCCAGCTCTCAGGGACCGGACTATGGCTACACCTTC.

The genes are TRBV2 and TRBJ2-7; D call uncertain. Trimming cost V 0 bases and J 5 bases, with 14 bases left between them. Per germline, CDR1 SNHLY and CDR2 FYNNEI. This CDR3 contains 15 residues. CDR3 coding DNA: TGTGCCAGCAGTGAAGCTGGAAAGGGAAGAGACGAGCAGTACTTC. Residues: CASSEAGKGRDEQYF.

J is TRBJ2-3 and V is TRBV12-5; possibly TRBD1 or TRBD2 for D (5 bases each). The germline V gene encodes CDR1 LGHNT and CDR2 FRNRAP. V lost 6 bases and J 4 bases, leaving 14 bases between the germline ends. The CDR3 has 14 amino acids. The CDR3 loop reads CASGGTLVPDTQYF. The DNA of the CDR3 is TGTGCTAGTGGAGGGACCCTCGTCCCAGATACGCAGTATTTT.

CDR3 amino acids: CASSGLGGDSGNTIYF. The CDR3 DNA is TGTGCCAGCAGCGGGTTGGGGGGGGACTCTGGAAACACCATATATTTT. V and J are TRBV28 and TRBJ1-3; D may be TRBD1 (5 bases). The V gene lost 6 bases and the J gene lost 0 bases, with 15 bases spanning the gap. This CDR3 contains 16 residues. The germline gives CDR1 MDHEN, CDR2 SYDVKM.

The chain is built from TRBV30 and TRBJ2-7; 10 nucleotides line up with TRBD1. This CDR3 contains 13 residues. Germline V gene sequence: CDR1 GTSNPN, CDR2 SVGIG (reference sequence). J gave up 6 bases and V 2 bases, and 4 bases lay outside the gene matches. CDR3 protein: CAWSTGQGREQYF. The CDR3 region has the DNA TGTGCCTGGAGTACGGGACAGGGGCGCGAGCAGTACTTC.

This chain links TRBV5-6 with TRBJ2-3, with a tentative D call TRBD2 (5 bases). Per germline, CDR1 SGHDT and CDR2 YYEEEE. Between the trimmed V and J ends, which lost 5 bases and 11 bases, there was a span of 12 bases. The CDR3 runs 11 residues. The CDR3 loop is CASSRGLLQYF. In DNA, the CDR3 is TGTGCCAGCAGTCGCGGACTCTTGCAGTATTTT. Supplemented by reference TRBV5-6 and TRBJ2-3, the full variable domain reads DAGVTQSPTHLIKTRGQQVTLRCSPKSGHDTVSWYQQALGQGPQFIFQYYEEEERQRGNFPDRFSGHQFPNYSSELNVNALLLGDSALYLCASSRGLLQYFGPGTRLTVL.

CDR3 nucleotide sequence: TGTGCCAGCAGCCAGGGGGACAGGAGGAACGGGGAGCTGTTTTTT. Its translation is CASSQGDRRNGELFF. V is TRBV7-3 and J is TRBJ2-2; 8 bases are a match to TRBD1. V shed 5 bases and J 7 bases; nucleotides not matched to a gene: 9. This CDR3 is built from 15 residues. CDR1 is SGHTA, CDR2 FQGTGA, per germline.

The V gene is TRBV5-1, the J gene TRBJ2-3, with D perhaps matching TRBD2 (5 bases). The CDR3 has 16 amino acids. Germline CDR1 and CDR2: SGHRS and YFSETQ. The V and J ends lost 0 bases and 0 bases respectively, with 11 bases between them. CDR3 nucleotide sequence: TGCGCCAGCAGCTTGGGCGGGTCAGCTAGCACAGATACGCAGTATTTT. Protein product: CASSLGGSASTDTQYF.

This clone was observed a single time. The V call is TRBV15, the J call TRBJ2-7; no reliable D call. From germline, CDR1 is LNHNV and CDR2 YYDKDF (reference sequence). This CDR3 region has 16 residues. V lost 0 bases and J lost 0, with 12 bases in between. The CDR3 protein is CATSRDFTTSSYEQYF. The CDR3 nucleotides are TGTGCCACCAGCAGAGATTTTACCACCAGCTCCTACGAGCAGTACTTC.

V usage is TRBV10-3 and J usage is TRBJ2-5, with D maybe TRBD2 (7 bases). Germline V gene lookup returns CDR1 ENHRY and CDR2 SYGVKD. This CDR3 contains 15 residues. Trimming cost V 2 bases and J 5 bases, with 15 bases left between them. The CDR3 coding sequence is TGTGCCATCAGTGAGCTGGGGGGGGCCGGGGAGACCCAGTACTTC. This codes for CAISELGGAGETQYF.

The CDR3 DNA follows: TGCGCCAGCAGCCAAGAAGGCAGGGGGGGGCAGGCCAATCAGCCCCAGCATTTT. This codes for CASSQEGRGGQANQPQHF. This sequence joins TRBV4-1 and TRBJ1-5; TRBD1 agrees at 7 bases. Trimming removed 0 bases from V and 3 bases from J; junction bases left unmatched: 11. The germline gives CDR1 MGHRA, CDR2 YSYEKL. The CDR3 runs 18 residues.